This TCR beta chain was captured in a study of blood T cells in healthy people across ages. At the level of the study: About one barcoded beta molecule per two T cells came from capture by template switching. Study-wide points: Age brought a roughly linear fall in TCR beta diversity measured per million T cells.

Primers used in a second PCR of about 6 to 11 cycles were a sample-barcoded 5' primer and a J-beta primer mix. Researchers report that each sample yielded at least 3 million CDR3-containing paired-end reads. TCRdb used MiXCR to reprocess the 5' RACE reads, holding one entry per CDR3 protein. The data contain about 800,000 distinct CDR3 sequences, more than 35% of them singletons. Note on this clonotype: Its antigen is undetermined.

Germline lookup yields CDR1 MDHEN and CDR2 SYDVKM. The CDR3 is made up of 14 amino acids. Trimming took 5 bases from V and 2 from J; bases not matched to a gene: 6. The TCR sequence derives from a man older than 75 in good health. The sample consisted of blood. The genes are TRBV28 and TRBJ2-7; 7 nucleotides agree with TRBD2. CDR3 bases: TGTGCCAGCAGTGTACCTAGCGGTACCTACGAGCAGTACTTC. The encoded protein is CASSVPSGTYEQYF.